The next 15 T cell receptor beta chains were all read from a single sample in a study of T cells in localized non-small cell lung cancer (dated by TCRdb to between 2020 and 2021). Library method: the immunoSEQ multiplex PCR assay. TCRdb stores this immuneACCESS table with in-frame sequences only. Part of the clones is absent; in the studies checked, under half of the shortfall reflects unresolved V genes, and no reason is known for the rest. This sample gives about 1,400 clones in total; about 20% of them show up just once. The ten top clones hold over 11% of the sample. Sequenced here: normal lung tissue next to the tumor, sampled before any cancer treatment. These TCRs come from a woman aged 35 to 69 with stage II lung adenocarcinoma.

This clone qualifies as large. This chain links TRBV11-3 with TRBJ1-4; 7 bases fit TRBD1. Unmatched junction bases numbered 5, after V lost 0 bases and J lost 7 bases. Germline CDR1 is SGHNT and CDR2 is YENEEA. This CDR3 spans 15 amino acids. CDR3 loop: CASSLETGLREKLFF. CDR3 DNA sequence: TGTGCCAGCAGCTTAGAGACAGGGCTTCGTGAAAAACTGTTTTTT.

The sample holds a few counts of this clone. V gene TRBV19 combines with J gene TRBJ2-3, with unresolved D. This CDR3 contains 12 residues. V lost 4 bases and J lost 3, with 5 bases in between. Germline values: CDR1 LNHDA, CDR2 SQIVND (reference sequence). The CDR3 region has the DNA TGTGCCAGTAGTAAGGAAACAGATACGCAGTATTTT. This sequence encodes CASSKETDTQYF.

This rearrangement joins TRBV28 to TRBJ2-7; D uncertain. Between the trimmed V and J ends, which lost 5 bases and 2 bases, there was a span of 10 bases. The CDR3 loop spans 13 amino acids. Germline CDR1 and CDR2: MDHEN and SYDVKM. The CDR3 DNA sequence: TGTGCCAGCAGTCCGCCGGCTCCCTACGAGCAGTACTTC. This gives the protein CASSPPAPYEQYF.

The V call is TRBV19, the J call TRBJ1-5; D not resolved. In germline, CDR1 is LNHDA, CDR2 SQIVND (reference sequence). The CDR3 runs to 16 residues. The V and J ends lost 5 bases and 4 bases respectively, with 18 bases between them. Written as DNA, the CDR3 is TGTGCCAGTAGTTACTATACTTTGGGAGGAAATCAGCCCCAGCATTTT. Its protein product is CASSYYTLGGNQPQHF.

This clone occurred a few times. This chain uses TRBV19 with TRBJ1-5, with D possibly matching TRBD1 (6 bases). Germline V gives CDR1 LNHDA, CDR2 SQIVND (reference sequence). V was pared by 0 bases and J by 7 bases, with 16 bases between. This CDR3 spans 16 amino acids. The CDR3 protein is CASSIDWGGTGQPQHF. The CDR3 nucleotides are TGTGCCAGTAGTATAGATTGGGGGGGCACGGGGCAGCCCCAGCATTTT.

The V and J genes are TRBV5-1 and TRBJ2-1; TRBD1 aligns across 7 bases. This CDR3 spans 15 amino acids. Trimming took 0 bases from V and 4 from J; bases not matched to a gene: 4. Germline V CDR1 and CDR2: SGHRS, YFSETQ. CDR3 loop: CASSLVQGEYNEQFF. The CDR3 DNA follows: TGCGCCAGCAGCTTGGTCCAGGGGGAATACAATGAGCAGTTCTTC.

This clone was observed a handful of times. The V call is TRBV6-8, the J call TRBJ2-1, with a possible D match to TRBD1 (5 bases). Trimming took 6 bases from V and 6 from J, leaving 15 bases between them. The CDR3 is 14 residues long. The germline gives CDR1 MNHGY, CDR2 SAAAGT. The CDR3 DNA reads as TGTGCCAGCAGAGCCGGCCAGGGCTTCAATGAGCAGTTCTTC. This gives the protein CASRAGQGFNEQFF.

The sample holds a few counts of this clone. The CDR3 DNA reads TGTGCCAGTAGTATGGGGACAGTCACAACTAATGAAAAACTGTTTTTT. Amino acid sequence: CASSMGTVTTNEKLFF. V gene TRBV19 combines with J gene TRBJ1-4; 7 bases match TRBD1. Germline CDR1 is LNHDA and CDR2 is SQIVND (reference sequence). The CDR3 length is 16 residues. Trimming cost V 3 bases and J 0 bases; bases outside gene matches: 4. The whole variable domain, remainder taken from reference TRBV19 and TRBJ1-4, is DGGITQSPKYLFRKEGQNVTLSCEQNLNHDAMYWYRQDPGQGLRLIYYSQIVNDFQKGDIAEGYSVSREKKESFPLTVTSAQKNPTAFYLCASSMGTVTTNEKLFFGSGTQLSVL.

Here the CDR3 DNA reads TGTGCCAGCAGAAGGGGTCAGTCGGGACAGGCCTCTCATCAGCCCCAGCATTTT. Residues: CASRRGQSGQASHQPQHF. V is TRBV6-8 and J is TRBJ1-5, with TRBD1 matching over 8 bases. CDR3 size: 18 residues. Germline V gene lookup returns CDR1 MNHGY and CDR2 SAAAGT. Losses at the gene ends were 6 bases for V and 5 bases for J; bases not matched to a gene: 18.

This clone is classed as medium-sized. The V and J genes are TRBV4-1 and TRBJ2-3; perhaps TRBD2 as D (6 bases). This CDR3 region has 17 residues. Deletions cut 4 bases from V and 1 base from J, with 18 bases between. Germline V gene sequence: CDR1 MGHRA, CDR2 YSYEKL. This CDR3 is CASSPDRLVRGTDTQYF. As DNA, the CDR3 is TGCGCCAGCAGCCCAGATCGACTAGTTAGGGGCACAGATACGCAGTATTTT.

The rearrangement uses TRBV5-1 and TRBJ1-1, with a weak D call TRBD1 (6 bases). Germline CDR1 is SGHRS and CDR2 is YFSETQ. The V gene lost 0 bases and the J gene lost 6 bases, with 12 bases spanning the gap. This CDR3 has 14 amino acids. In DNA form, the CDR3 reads TGCGCCAGCAGCTTGGAGGGCAGGGGTCCTGAAGCTTTCTTT. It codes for CASSLEGRGPEAFF.

CDR3 sequence: CASSLGTVEKLFF. The CDR3 nucleotides read TGCGCCAGCAGCTTGGGGACGGTTGAAAAACTGTTTTTT. The chain couples TRBV23-1 to TRBJ1-4; maybe TRBD1 (5 bases). TRBV23-1 has ORF status, its function being uncertain. The CDR3 extends over 13 amino acids. Trimming removed 6 bases at V and 7 bases at J, with 12 bases between.

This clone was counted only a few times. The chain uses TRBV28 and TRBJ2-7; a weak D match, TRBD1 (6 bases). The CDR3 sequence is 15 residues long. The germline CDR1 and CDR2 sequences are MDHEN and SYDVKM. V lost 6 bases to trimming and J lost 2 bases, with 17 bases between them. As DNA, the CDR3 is TGTGCCAGCAGATCGTTCGGGCAGGGGCCCTACGAGCAGTACTTC. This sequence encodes CASRSFGQGPYEQYF.

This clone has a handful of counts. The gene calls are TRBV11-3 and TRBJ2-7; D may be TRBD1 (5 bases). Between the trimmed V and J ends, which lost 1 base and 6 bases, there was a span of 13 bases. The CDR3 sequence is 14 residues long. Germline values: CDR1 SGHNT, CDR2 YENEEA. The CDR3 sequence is CASSLGQMRTEQYF. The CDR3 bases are TGTGCCAGCAGCTTAGGACAGATGAGAACCGAGCAGTACTTC.

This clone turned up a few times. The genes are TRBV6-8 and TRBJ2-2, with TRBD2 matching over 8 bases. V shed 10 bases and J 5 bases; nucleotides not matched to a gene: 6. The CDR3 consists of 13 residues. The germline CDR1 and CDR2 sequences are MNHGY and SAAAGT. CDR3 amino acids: CAIGRAGTGELFF. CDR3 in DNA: TGTGCCATCGGGAGGGCGGGGACCGGGGAGCTGTTTTTT.